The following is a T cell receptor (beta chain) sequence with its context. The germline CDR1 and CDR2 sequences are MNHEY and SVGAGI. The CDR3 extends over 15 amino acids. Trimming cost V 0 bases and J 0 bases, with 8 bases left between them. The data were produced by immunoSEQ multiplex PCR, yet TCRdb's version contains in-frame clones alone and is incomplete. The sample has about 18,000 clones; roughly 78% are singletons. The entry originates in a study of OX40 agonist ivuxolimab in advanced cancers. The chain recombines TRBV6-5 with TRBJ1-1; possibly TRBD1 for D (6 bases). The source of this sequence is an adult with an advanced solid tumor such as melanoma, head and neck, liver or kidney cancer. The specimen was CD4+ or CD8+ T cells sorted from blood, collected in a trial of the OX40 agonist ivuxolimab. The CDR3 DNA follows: TGTGCCAGCAGTTACTCCCAGGGGATGAACACTGAAGCTTTCTTT. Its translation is CASSYSQGMNTEAFF.